This T cell receptor beta chain was documented in a study of T cell responses to AZD1222 COVID-19 vaccine (TCRdb year 2021). Background for the entire study: AZD1222 recipients given second doses at about 4 weeks or at about 12 weeks were pooled, since spike-specific TCR depth and breadth were not found to differ between the two schedules. Trial participants were enrolled by age into 18-55, 56-69 and 70-plus year subgroups, with roughly 150, 30 and 60 TCR-sequenced participants respectively. TCR sequencing covered some 240 trial participants: 200 to 210 given two doses of AZD1222 and 26 given two doses of MenACWY control vaccine.

The germline V and J ends show losses of 6 bases and 1 base respectively, and no gene match explains 1 base of the junction. The CDR3 runs 14 amino acids, cysteine and phenylalanine included. The sequence is cut down to CDR3 DNA, 42 bases in frame from base 1. Taken from the germline V gene (reference sequence), the CDR1 and CDR2 loops are LNHDA and SQIVND. The CDR3 regions of human TCRbeta chains were analyzed by immunosequencing. In the paper's pipeline: Repertoire TCRs were matched against a reference library of SARS-CoV-2-specific TCRs generated with the MIRA antigen-specificity platform. Breadth was defined as the fraction of unique TCRs that were SARS-CoV-2-associated. Depth was defined as the fraction of total T cells that were SARS-CoV-2-associated. Each spike-specific TCR was assigned to its reactive spike region and to a CD4 or CD8 class using the MIRA data. Log10-transformed breadth and depth values were compared by one-way ANOVA with Sidak's multiple comparisons tests. The immuneACCESS repertoire file appears here via TCRdb, limited to in-frame rearrangements. These files lack a portion of the clones; in checked studies, under half of the deficit traces to unresolved V genes, and the cause of the others is not known. The V and J calls and the clone size are those of that table, but D and trimming were determined from the DNA. For this sample there are 75,000 to 90,000 clones; about 89% appear just once. Jointly, the top ten make up 2% to 3% of the sample.

The label giving this sample's time point can be read as: baseline before first vaccination. The vaccinee samples were drawn from two UK trials, COV001 and COV002, one of which was a single-blind randomized controlled phase 2/3 trial testing AZD1222 (ChAdOx1 nCoV-19) in healthy adults. Trial participant PBMC samples were collected at day 0 and day 28 after the second dose for TCRbeta chain sequencing. Beyond this particular receptor, the publication reports: No day 14 peak-response samples were available, so repertoires were characterized only after the peak T cell response. Most participants were white British and females outnumbered males, and the authors suggested that clonal diversity may have been underestimated. In the small 56-69-year group, the increase in depth fell short of significance, most likely because of low power. Reportedly, almost half of the unique spike-specific TCRs recognized epitopes lying outside the regions that are mutated in the B.1.351 and B.1.1.7 variants. The whole spike protein was spanned by vaccine-associated CD4 TCRs, and dominant responses were seen in regions 160-218 and 743-854. A significant rise in spike-specific TCR breadth and depth was observed after two AZD1222 doses relative to day 0 and relative to MenACWY recipients. Conclusions about previously exposed vaccinees are limited, since just five to seven AZD1222 recipients were seropositive for SARS-CoV-2 at baseline.

In the case of this clone: Its antigen is currently not known. No base-level quality is on record; no much larger clone is a single base apart.

This clonotype was sampled from an adult in good health. The sequencing used peripheral blood, collected on day 0 of AZD1222 vaccination. This chain is built from TRBV19 and TRBJ2-2; a stretch of 8 junction bases matches TRBD1. The sequenced DNA is TGTGCCAGTAGAGGGACAGGGAACACCGGGGAGCTGTTTTTT. Its coded protein is CASRGTGNTGELFF.